These T cell receptor beta chains were read from a single sample in a study of PD-L1 blockade in urothelial cancer. Libraries were prepared by immunoSEQ multiplex PCR; TCRdb keeps only in-frame clonotypes and omits some of them. The data hold about 30,000 clones, with 80% to 90% observed a single time. Sequencing used PBMCs, obtained around atezolizumab (anti-PD-L1) treatment. The receptor set was obtained from a man aged 80 or over with urothelial cancer. Each CDR3 is given with its conserved first and last residue. The D gene is left open where the match is weak. Clone size is shown for a subset of rows, as once, few, many or a class of expanded clone.

cdr3_nt cdr3_aa d_call clone_size j_call v_call
TGTGCCTGGAGTGTAACGGGTACGGAGCAGTACTTC CAWSVTGTEQYF . . TRBJ2-7 TRBV30
TGTGCCATCAGTGAGTGGGGTAGCGGGAACACAGATACGCAGTATTTT CAISEWGSGNTDTQYF TRBD2 once TRBJ2-3 TRBV10-3
TGTGCCAGCAGCAAGCTGACAGGGACTGGGGCCAACGTCCTGACTTTC CASSKLTGTGANVLTF . . TRBJ2-6 TRBV21-1
TGTGCCATCAGTGGTGCGGGTAGCAATCAGCCCCAGCATTTT CAISGAGSNQPQHF . once TRBJ1-5 TRBV10-3
TGTGCCAGCGCCCGAACAGGGAGCAATCAGCCCCAGCATTTT CASARTGSNQPQHF . . TRBJ1-5 TRBV27
TGTGCCAGCAGCTTAGGACAGGGAATCACTGAAGCTTTCTTT CASSLGQGITEAFF TRBD1 . TRBJ1-1 TRBV7-2
TGCAGCGTTGGGGACAGGACCAACTATGGCTACACCTTC CSVGDRTNYGYTF TRBD1 . TRBJ1-2 TRBV29-1
TGTGCCAGCAGCTTATCAGGGGTCGGGACTGAAGCTTTCTTT CASSLSGVGTEAFF . . TRBJ1-1 TRBV7-9
TGTGCCAGCAGCTTAGCTGTACAGGGGAGCGGGACTGAAGCTTTCTTT CASSLAVQGSGTEAFF TRBD1 . TRBJ1-1 TRBV7-9
TGTGCCAGCAGTTGGGCGGGGCCCCAAGAGACCCAGTACTTC CASSWAGPQETQYF . once TRBJ2-5 TRBV6-1
TGTGCCAGCAGCCAGCTTTCACAGGGGATAGCTGAAGCTTTCTTT CASSQLSQGIAEAFF TRBD1 . TRBJ1-1 TRBV6-5
TGTGCCAGCAGTGAAGTCCTAGCGGAGGCAACGCAGACCCAGTACTTC CASSEVLAEATQTQYF TRBD2 . TRBJ2-5 TRBV6-1
TGTGCCAGCAGTCTCTACAGGGAGGGGACTGAAGCTTTCTTT CASSLYREGTEAFF . . TRBJ1-1 TRBV28
TGTGCCAGCAGACGACAGGGGGCCGCGTACGAGCAGTACTTC CASRRQGAAYEQYF TRBD1 . TRBJ2-7 TRBV6-5
TGTGCCAGCTCACCACCGAGTAGCGGGTTGTACAATGAGCAGTTCTTC CASSPPSSGLYNEQFF TRBD2 . TRBJ2-1 TRBV18
TGTGCCAGCAGCCCACTGACTAGCGGGGCTGGCACAGATACGCAGTATTTT CASSPLTSGAGTDTQYF TRBD2 once TRBJ2-3 TRBV5-6
TGTGCCAGCAGTTCACTAGCGGGAGACGGCACCGGGGAGCTGTTTTTT CASSSLAGDGTGELFF TRBD2 . TRBJ2-2 TRBV28
TGTGCCAGCAGTGCGGAGACAGCATACAATCAGCCCCAGCATTTT CASSAETAYNQPQHF . . TRBJ1-5 TRBV6-1
TGTGCCTGGTCCGGGACTAGCGGGCCCACCGGGGAGCTGTTTTTT CAWSGTSGPTGELFF TRBD2 . TRBJ2-2 TRBV30
TGTGCCAGCTCACCACCGGGTAGCGGGTACAATGAGCAGTTCTTC CASSPPGSGYNEQFF TRBD2 . TRBJ2-1 TRBV18
TGTGCCAGCAGCTTAGGGGGCCCACCAAGCACAGATACGCAGTATTTT CASSLGGPPSTDTQYF . . TRBJ2-3 TRBV7-9
TGTGCCAGCAGTTTTAAAGGACTGGGAAGCTCCTACGAGCAGTACTTC CASSFKGLGSSYEQYF . . TRBJ2-7 TRBV28